The clone carrying this T cell receptor beta chain occurred many times. Its matching antigen is unknown. This entry comes from a study of T cells in Graves' hyperthyroidism and ophthalmopathy. Study-level points and caveats: Ophthalmopathy onset followed model prediction by a median approximately 6.2 months.

Using RNA transcripts as the source, TCR beta CDR3 regions were amplified. First-round RT-PCR with HTBI primers amplified the TCR CDR3 region. One entry per CDR3 protein results from TCRdb running MiXCR on the multiplex PCR reads. Among a few hundred thousand distinct CDR3 sequences listed, under 60% were seen once. Germline V gives CDR1 SGHAT, CDR2 FQNNGV. This CDR3 comprises 12 residues. V lost 5 bases to trimming and J lost 3 bases, with 8 bases between them. Patients were aged 18 to 65, had disease duration under 2 months, and had newly diagnosed hyperthyroidism. The chain uses TRBV11-2 and TRBJ2-7; weak D call: TRBD2 (6 bases). The source material was peripheral blood or thyroid tissue (not recorded which). The clonotype originates from a woman younger than 35 with Graves' hyperthyroidism. The CDR3 DNA reads TGTGCCAGCAGCCGGGGACTCTACGAGCAGTACTTC. This encodes CASSRGLYEQYF.